One and the same sample provided the 14 T cell receptor beta chains below, sequenced in a study of T-cell memory formation after mild COVID-19. TCRdb reprocessed the 5' RACE reads with MiXCR, giving one entry per CDR3 protein. The sample consists of around 140,000 distinct CDR3 sequences, 20% to 25% of them appearing once. Sequencing input: PBMCs or a T cell subset sorted from them (not recorded which). The receptors here all came from an adult woman who had mild COVID-19 (a few samples of this study predate the infection). Cell type and time point are not known.

This clonotype turned up a few times. The chain combines TRBV4-2 with TRBJ2-2, with D perhaps matching TRBD1 (5 bases). Germline CDR1 LGHNA, CDR2 YNFKEQ. Trimming shortened V by 1 base and J by 5 bases, and 14 bases separated the two germline ends. This CDR3 region has 16 residues. CDR3 sequence reads: CASSQVPIQGTGELFF. CDR3 DNA sequence: TGTGCCAGCAGCCAAGTACCGATCCAGGGTACCGGGGAGCTGTTTTTT.

This clonotype is medium-sized (0.01 to 0.1%) by share. This chain uses TRBV29-1 with TRBJ1-2; tentatively, D is TRBD1 (5 bases). V was pared by 4 bases and J by 4 bases, with 10 bases between. The CDR3 spans 12 residues. The germline V gene encodes CDR1 SQVTM and CDR2 ANQGSEA. The CDR3 spells CSVGGMGYGYTF. The CDR3, as DNA: TGCAGCGTTGGGGGGATGGGCTATGGCTACACCTTC.

The chain carries TRBV20-1 and TRBJ1-1, with D unresolved. Trimming pared 8 bases from V and 5 bases from J, leaving 9 bases between. Germline CDR1 and CDR2: DFQATT and SNEGSKA (reference sequence). CDR3 size: 10 residues. CDR3 residues: CSPLGTEAFF. DNA for the CDR3: TGCAGTCCCCTAGGAACTGAAGCTTTCTTT.

This rearrangement joins TRBV3-1 to TRBJ1-6; 7 nucleotides agree with TRBD1. This CDR3 contains 15 residues. Germline CDR1 is LGHDT and CDR2 is YNNKEL (reference sequence). V shed 4 bases and J 7 bases; nucleotides not matched to a gene: 7. The CDR3 protein is CASSREGGANSPLHF. CDR3 in DNA: TGTGCCAGCAGCCGCGAAGGGGGCGCGAATTCACCCCTCCACTTT.

The rearrangement uses TRBV15 and TRBJ2-1; 9 nucleotides match TRBD1. The trim removed 1 base at V and 3 bases at J, leaving 7 bases unmatched. Germline values: CDR1 LNHNV, CDR2 YYDKDF (reference sequence). The CDR3 has 17 residues. This CDR3 reads CATSRGRTGVFYNEQFF. CDR3 DNA: TGTGCCACCAGCAGAGGCCGGACAGGGGTATTCTACAATGAGCAGTTCTTC.

The V call is TRBV20-1, the J call TRBJ2-5; 12 bases are shared with TRBD2. Germline V gives CDR1 DFQATT, CDR2 SNEGSKA (reference sequence). With 3 bases clipped from V and 4 bases from J, the junction kept 9 bases outside the gene matches. This CDR3 has 16 amino acids. CDR3 region: CSARTSGSHRGETQYF. CDR3 coding DNA: TGCAGTGCTAGGACTAGCGGGAGTCACCGGGGAGAGACCCAGTACTTC.

This clonotype has just a few counts. The chain uses TRBV27 and TRBJ2-7, with D tentatively TRBD2 (5 bases). The CDR3 runs to 13 residues. The V end lost 0 bases, the J end lost 4 bases, and 7 bases lay between the germline ends. CDR1 MNHEY and CDR2 SMNVEV come from the germline V gene (reference sequence). This CDR3 is CASSLSSVYEQYF. CDR3 sequence (DNA): TGTGCCAGCAGTTTATCTAGCGTATACGAGCAGTACTTC.

Remarks on this clonotype: A much larger clone differs from this one at a single base, so this may be a read error. The rearrangement uses TRBV5-5 and TRBJ1-1, with D maybe TRBD1 (5 bases). Germline lookup yields CDR1 SGHKS and CDR2 YYEKEE (reference sequence). This CDR3 has 13 amino acids. This CDR3 reads CSSSPTVNTEAFF. The CDR3 nucleotides are TGTTCCAGCAGCCCGACAGTCAACACTGAAGCTTTCTTT.

The CDR3 nucleotides read TGTGCCAGCAGCAGTCCGCTGACAGGGTCGGTAGGCGCTGAAGCTTTCTTT. As protein: CASSSPLTGSVGAEAFF. The J gene is TRBJ1-1, the V gene TRBV2, with 7 bases aligning to TRBD1. Trimming at V came to 6 bases and at J to 6 bases, leaving 19 bases not matched to a gene. Germline-derived CDR1 and CDR2 are SNHLY and FYNNEI. This CDR3 is 17 amino acids long.

The rearrangement links TRBV11-2 to TRBJ2-5, with TRBD2 identical over 10 bases. J lost 11 bases, V lost 1 base, and 4 bases had no gene match. Germline lookup yields CDR1 SGHAT and CDR2 FQNNGV. The CDR3 is made up of 13 amino acids. CDR3 residues: CASSLASGGAQYF. As DNA, the CDR3 is TGTGCCAGCAGCTTAGCTAGCGGGGGCGCGCAGTACTTC.

The rearrangement uses TRBV5-1 and TRBJ2-7; no clear D gene. Germline CDR1 SGHRS, CDR2 YFSETQ. With 5 bases removed from V and 1 base from J, the gap between germline ends came to 10 bases. The CDR3 covers 13 residues. The CDR3 spells CASRTEFSYEQYF. The CDR3 coding sequence is TGCGCCAGCAGGACTGAGTTTTCCTACGAGCAGTACTTC.

V gene TRBV7-9 combines with J gene TRBJ1-1; D is perhaps TRBD1 (5 bases). Deletions cut 3 bases from V and 5 bases from J, with 7 bases between. The germline CDR1 and CDR2 sequences are SEHNR and FQNEAQ (reference sequence). CDR3 length: 12 residues. In DNA form, the CDR3 reads TGTGCCAGCAGCTTTTGGGGGACTGAAGCTTTCTTT. It yields the protein CASSFWGTEAFF.

This clonotype has only a few counts. The chain has TRBV9 and TRBJ2-5; the match to TRBD2 covers 8 bases. The CDR3 loop spans 17 amino acids. Germline V gene sequence: CDR1 SGDLS, CDR2 YYNGEE. After removal of 3 bases from V and 2 bases from J, the junction contained 12 bases not matched to a gene. In DNA, the CDR3 is TGTGCCAGCAGCGAAACAACGGTATTAGCGGGACAAGAGACCCAGTACTTC. Protein sequence: CASSETTVLAGQETQYF.

This clonotype was counted a few times. J is TRBJ2-7 and V is TRBV29-1, with D perhaps given as TRBD1 or TRBD2 (5 bases each). V lost 5 bases, J lost 0 bases, and 14 bases lay in between. Per the germline V gene, CDR1 is SQVTM and CDR2 is ANQGSEA. This CDR3 region has 14 residues. The CDR3 coding sequence is TGCAGCGTTATTCTCCGGGACGGCTCCTACGAGCAGTACTTC. Protein product: CSVILRDGSYEQYF.